This T cell receptor (beta chain) was observed in a study of blood T cell repertoires in COVID-19. At the level of the study: COVID-19 samples from acute and convalescent phases originated in the United States, Italy and Spain.

V shed 6 bases, J shed 9 bases, and the junction held 20 bases outside the gene matches. Germline assignment: CDR1 SQVTM and CDR2 ANQGSEA. This CDR3 has 17 amino acids. How the authors handled the data: Reference gene primer amplification gave nucleated cell count estimates. Assay: immunoSEQ multiplex PCR; the TCRdb copy retains only in-frame clones and omits some. The D gene and trimming were derived from the DNA, and the V and J assignments and clone size from that table. The table shows about 97,000 clones, with 75% to 95% occurring only once. This sequence was found in a man aged 18 to 30 with acute or convalescent COVID-19. The chain couples TRBV29-1 to TRBJ1-2; 12 bases are a match to TRBD1. The source material was peripheral blood. The CDR3 loop is CSVAGGTGGLLPSRYTF. The CDR3 nucleotides read TGCAGCGTCGCTGGGGGGACAGGGGGCCTCCTCCCTAGTCGCTACACCTTC.